A single sample is the source of the 32 T cell receptor beta chains below, sequenced in a study of blood T cells in healthy people across ages. Primed by a sample-barcoded 5' primer and a J-beta primer mix, a second PCR proceeded for 7 to 11 cycles. TCRdb independently ran MiXCR on the 5' RACE reads; one entry per CDR3 protein. The top ten clones hold roughly 18% of a sample with around 800,000 distinct CDR3 sequences, about 42% of them seen once. Sample: blood. The receptors were sampled from an elderly man in good health.

This clonotype was observed a few times. This chain uses TRBV20-1 with TRBJ2-5; TRBD2 matches at 14 bases. J lost 1 base, V lost 2 bases, and 6 bases had no gene match. Per the germline V gene, CDR1 is DFQATT and CDR2 is SNEGSKA (reference sequence). CDR3 size: 17 residues. The CDR3 protein is CSARPGTSGSSQETQYF. CDR3 nucleotides: TGCAGTGCTAGACCAGGGACTAGCGGGAGCTCCCAAGAGACCCAGTACTTC.

Turning to this clonotype: Just one base apart from a much larger clone, this may be a read error. This chain links TRBV20-1 with TRBJ2-5; TRBD2 matches 8 bases. CDR1 is DFQATT and CDR2 is SNEGSKA in the germline V gene (reference sequence). V was pared by 3 bases and J by 13 bases, with 16 bases of the junction left unmatched. The CDR3 covers 14 residues. In nucleotides, the CDR3 is TGCAGTGCTAGTCCCCCAGCGGGAGTAGGAGAGCGGTACTTC. This translates into CSASPPAGVGERYF.

In its sample, this clonotype was seen many times. The CDR3 loop is CSVDKQGIQETQYF. CDR3 nucleotide sequence: TGCAGCGTTGATAAACAGGGGATCCAAGAGACCCAGTACTTC. V usage is TRBV29-1 and J usage is TRBJ2-5, with 7 bases fitting TRBD1. Germline CDR1 SQVTM, CDR2 ANQGSEA. Unmatched junction bases numbered 5, after V lost 3 bases and J lost 1 base. The length of the CDR3 is 14 residues.

The chain combines TRBV5-1 with TRBJ2-1; TRBD1 aligns across 7 bases. Losses at the gene ends were 0 bases for V and 9 bases for J; bases not matched to a gene: 9. The CDR3 is 15 residues long. Germline CDR1 and CDR2: SGHRS and YFSETQ. In DNA form, the CDR3 reads TGCGCCAGCAGCTTGGGGACAGGCATAATTCTTGAGCAGTTCTTC. The encoded protein is CASSLGTGIILEQFF.

V gene TRBV20-1 combines with J gene TRBJ2-4; 10 bases align to TRBD1. Germline trimming cut 4 bases from V and 4 bases from J; bases unmatched to any gene: 4. CDR3 length equals 14 residues. Germline values: CDR1 DFQATT, CDR2 SNEGSKA (reference sequence). This chain's CDR3 is CSAIKGQGKNIQYF. DNA of the CDR3: TGCAGTGCTATAAAGGGACAGGGGAAAAACATTCAGTACTTC.

The J gene is TRBJ2-3, the V gene TRBV15; D possibly corresponds to TRBD1 (5 bases). Trimming took off 2 bases at V and 2 bases at J, with 17 bases between the two ends. The germline V gene has CDR1 LNHNV and CDR2 YYDKDF (reference sequence). The CDR3 has 17 amino acids. The CDR3 spells CATSRSFRTPNTDTQYF. CDR3 DNA: TGTGCCACCAGCAGATCCTTCCGGACACCCAACACAGATACGCAGTATTTT.

The chain has TRBV2 and TRBJ2-5; 9 bases are a match to TRBD1. Trimming cost V 6 bases and J 4 bases; bases outside gene matches: 9. Per germline, CDR1 SNHLY and CDR2 FYNNEI. The CDR3 loop spans 15 amino acids. The CDR3 here is CASSQDRGLPETQYF. The DNA of the CDR3 is TGTGCCAGCAGCCAGGACAGGGGCCTACCAGAGACCCAGTACTTC.

Comment on this clonotype: One junction end disagrees with the germline gene, perhaps due to a read error. This chain links TRBV4-2 with TRBJ2-1, with D possibly being TRBD2 (6 bases). This CDR3 comprises 14 residues. Germline assignment: CDR1 LGHNA and CDR2 YNFKEQ. The CDR3 DNA sequence: TGTACCAGCAGCCAAGCTAGCGTCTACAATGAGCAGTTCTTC. Protein product: CTSSQASVYNEQFF.

In its sample, this clonotype was seen a few times. The chain has TRBV19 and TRBJ2-7, with a possible D match to TRBD2 (7 bases). Germline values: CDR1 LNHDA, CDR2 SQIVND (reference sequence). CDR3 length: 15 residues. The V and J ends lost 3 bases and 3 bases respectively, with 15 bases between them. DNA for the CDR3: TGTGCCAGTAGTATTGGGCGGGGGCCCGTCTACGAGCAGTACTTC. Residues: CASSIGRGPVYEQYF.

The chain recombines TRBV5-1 with TRBJ1-1; a possible D gene is TRBD1 (5 bases). Germline V gene sequence: CDR1 SGHRS, CDR2 YFSETQ. This CDR3 comprises 13 residues. V was clipped by 3 bases and J by 4 bases, with 10 bases between them. As DNA, the CDR3 is TGCGCCAGCAGCTCGGACGGGGGCACTGAAGCTTTCTTT. As protein: CASSSDGGTEAFF.

The chain's CDR3 is CSAKDLGENEQYF. CDR3 sequence (DNA): TGCAGTGCTAAAGATCTCGGGGAAAATGAGCAGTACTTC. This chain links TRBV20-1 with TRBJ2-5; D perhaps matches TRBD2 (5 bases). Per the germline V gene, CDR1 is DFQATT and CDR2 is SNEGSKA (reference sequence). The CDR3 spans 13 residues. Trimming left V 4 bases short and J 11 bases short, with 20 bases between.

On this clonotype itself: A read error is possible here, since a much larger clone lies one base away. This rearrangement joins TRBV20-1 to TRBJ2-5, with TRBD2 as a possible D gene (7 bases). The end of the DNA is better explained by TRBJ2-7, so the J call may be wrong. Germline lookup yields CDR1 DFQATT and CDR2 SNEGSKA (reference sequence). The CDR3 extends over 14 amino acids. CDR3 sequence (DNA): TGCAGTGCTCGAATGGGGGGGCAAAGAGACGAGCAGTACTTC. This gives the protein CSARMGGQRDEQYF.

This clonotype has a single count. The chain is built from TRBV4-2 and TRBJ2-3; 8 bases fit TRBD2. J lost 8 bases, V lost 1 base, and 5 bases had no gene match. CDR3 length: 14 residues. Germline CDR1 is LGHNA and CDR2 is YNFKEQ. The CDR3 nucleotides are TGTGCCAGCAGCCAAGGGACTAGCACCGGTACGCAGTATTTT. As protein: CASSQGTSTGTQYF.

This clonotype was observed a single time. This chain connects TRBV3-1 to TRBJ2-1, with D maybe TRBD2 (5 bases). Germline-derived CDR1 and CDR2 are LGHDT and YNNKEL (reference sequence). V dropped 4 bases and J dropped 6 bases, with 10 bases sitting between them. The CDR3 is 13 amino acids. In DNA, the CDR3 is TGTGCCAGCAGCCGCGGGCGGGTCAATGAGCAGTTCTTC. It translates to CASSRGRVNEQFF.

This clonotype has a handful of counts. The gene calls are TRBV7-2 and TRBJ2-7; D is possibly TRBD1 (5 bases). Germline V gene data show CDR1 as SGHTA and CDR2 as FQGNSA. The CDR3 loop spans 14 amino acids. Trimming pared 1 base from V and 4 bases from J, leaving 11 bases between. The CDR3 DNA follows: TGTGCCAGCAGCTTAGGGACAAATCCGTACGAGCAGTACTTC. As protein: CASSLGTNPYEQYF.

Remarks on this clonotype: Germline and junction disagree at one end, which may indicate a read error. V usage is TRBV7-9 and J usage is TRBJ2-5; a weak D match, TRBD2 (5 bases). The CDR3 extends over 12 amino acids. CDR1 is SEHNR, CDR2 FQNEAQ, per germline (reference sequence). The DNA for the CDR3 is TGTGCCGGCAGCTTAGCGATCCAGGTCCAGTACTTC. Amino acids: CAGSLAIQVQYF.

This rearrangement joins TRBV5-1 to TRBJ2-3, with D perhaps matching TRBD1 (6 bases). From germline, CDR1 is SGHRS and CDR2 YFSETQ. V was shortened by 7 bases and J by 7 bases, with 10 bases between the two germline ends. The CDR3 spans 11 residues. CDR3 region: CASSQGNTQYF. CDR3 DNA sequence: TGCGCCAGCTCTCAGGGGAATACGCAGTATTTT.

This clonotype was observed at least ten times. The rearrangement uses TRBV12-3 or TRBV12-4 and TRBJ2-1; D not certain. Trimming left V 4 bases short and J 10 bases short, with 14 bases between. The CDR3 length is 13 residues. In nucleotides, the CDR3 is TGTGCCAGCAGTTCCCGTTTAGGGTCGGAGCAGTTCTTC. Its protein product is CASSSRLGSEQFF.

Ten or more counts support this clonotype. The chain couples TRBV20-1 to TRBJ1-2; 7 bases line up with TRBD1. CDR1 and CDR2 (germline): DFQATT, SNEGSKA (reference sequence). This CDR3 is 14 amino acids long. J was trimmed by 6 bases and V by 2 bases; bases with no gene match: 9. This CDR3 is CSARRTGLGHGYTF. The CDR3 nucleotides are TGCAGTGCTAGACGGACAGGATTAGGACATGGCTACACCTTC.

The chain combines TRBV6-6 with TRBJ1-1; D not resolved. Trimming removed 10 bases at V and 6 bases at J, with 9 bases between. Germline V lookup: CDR1 MNHNY, CDR2 SVGAGI (reference sequence). This CDR3 spans 10 amino acids. DNA of the CDR3: TGTGCCACCAAGTCAGCTGAAGCTTTCTTT. Translating gives CATKSAEAFF.

The rearrangement joins TRBV12-3 or TRBV12-4 to TRBJ1-1; D is unclear. The CDR3 is 14 residues long. The V end was cut by 1 base, the J end by 7 bases, with 13 bases between. CDR3 in DNA: TGTGCCAGCAGTTTAGGCAGCACTGTGGGTGAAGCTTTCTTT. It encodes CASSLGSTVGEAFF.

The chain recombines TRBV6-5 with TRBJ2-5, with a tentative D call TRBD1 (5 bases). V was clipped by 5 bases and J by 6 bases, with 16 bases between them. The CDR3 has 14 amino acids. Germline assignment: CDR1 MNHEY and CDR2 SVGAGI. Here the CDR3 DNA reads TGTGCCAGCAGTCCTCAGATAGGGGAACAGACCCAGTACTTC. Its protein product is CASSPQIGEQTQYF.

This chain links TRBV4-1 with TRBJ2-3, with a possible D match to TRBD2 (6 bases). The CDR3 contains 19 residues. With 6 bases removed from V and 3 bases from J, the gap between germline ends came to 28 bases. Per the germline V gene, CDR1 is MGHRA and CDR2 is YSYEKL. The CDR3 loop reads CASSKRGGRTGDKTDTQYF. DNA for the CDR3: TGCGCCAGCAGTAAAAGAGGAGGCAGGACGGGAGATAAGACAGATACGCAGTATTTT.

This clonotype has a single count. CDR3 loop: CASSLRQSSYNEQFF. CDR3 nucleotide sequence: TGTGCCAGCAGTTTGAGACAGAGCTCCTACAATGAGCAGTTCTTC. V is TRBV28 and J is TRBJ2-1; possibly TRBD1 for D (5 bases). CDR3 length: 15 residues. Germline lookup yields CDR1 MDHEN and CDR2 SYDVKM. V lost 3 bases and J 0 bases, leaving 9 bases between the germline ends. The entire variable domain, with the rest obtained from reference TRBV28 and TRBJ2-1, is as follows: DVKVTQSSRYLVKRTGEKVFLECVQDMDHENMFWYRQDPGLGLRLIYFSYDVKMKEKGDIPEGYSVSREKKERFSLILESASTNQTSMYLCASSLRQSSYNEQFFGPGTRLTVL.

The sample holds one count of this clonotype. This rearrangement joins TRBV29-1 to TRBJ2-1; 9 bases are shared with TRBD1. The CDR3 sequence is 12 residues long. Looked up from germline, CDR1 is SQVTM and CDR2 is ANQGSEA. This chain's CDR3 is CGAGTGNNEQFF. CDR3 bases: TGCGGTGCCGGGACAGGGAACAATGAGCAGTTCTTC.

This chain links TRBV6-6 with TRBJ2-3, with D unresolved. Germline V CDR1 and CDR2: MNHNY, SVGAGI (reference sequence). CDR3 length: 13 residues. The germline V and J ends were trimmed by 8 bases and 1 base, with 10 bases remaining between them. In DNA form, the CDR3 reads TGTGCCAGCGTAGCCCGGGGCACAGATACGCAGTATTTT. Residues: CASVARGTDTQYF.

In this sample, this clonotype turned up a few times. The CDR3 nucleotides read TGTGCCAGCAGGACAGGGGCCCTGGCTAGCACAGATACGCAGTATTTT. Translation: CASRTGALASTDTQYF. This sequence joins TRBV5-4 and TRBJ2-3; 8 positions agree with TRBD1. Germline V lookup: CDR1 SGHNT, CDR2 YYREEE (reference sequence). The CDR3 runs 16 residues. V was pared by 5 bases and J by 0 bases, with 8 bases of the junction left unmatched.

In this sample, this clonotype turned up a few times. V is TRBV9 and J is TRBJ2-1; D ambiguous. Trimming stripped 0 bases from V and 7 bases from J, with 5 bases between. Germline V lookup: CDR1 SGDLS, CDR2 YYNGEE. The CDR3 consists of 12 residues. In nucleotides, the CDR3 is TGTGCCAGCAGCGTAGGTCTGAATGAGCAGTTCTTC. It translates to CASSVGLNEQFF.

This clonotype was picked up a small number of times. V usage is TRBV7-2 and J usage is TRBJ2-1, with D perhaps TRBD2 (6 bases). CDR3 size: 14 residues. Germline lookup yields CDR1 SGHTA and CDR2 FQGNSA. Trimming shortened V by 3 bases and J by 8 bases, and 14 bases separated the two germline ends. The CDR3 DNA reads as TGTGCCAGCAGCTTCCTGATGGGACTGGATGAGCAGTTCTTC. Its translation is CASSFLMGLDEQFF.

This clonotype was detected ten times or more. A much larger clone lies one base from this, so it may be a read error. V usage is TRBV7-9 and J usage is TRBJ2-6; no clear D gene. V was cut by 1 base and J by 8 bases, with 9 bases left in between. This CDR3 region has 14 residues. Germline-derived CDR1 and CDR2 are SEHNR and FQNEAQ (reference sequence). This chain's CDR3 is CASSLGTGSNVLTF. In DNA, the CDR3 is TGTGCCAGCAGCTTAGGAACCGGGTCCAACGTCCTGACTTTC.

The V call is TRBV3-1, the J call TRBJ1-5, with 8 bases that match TRBD1. CDR1 LGHDT and CDR2 YNNKEL come from the germline V gene (reference sequence). This CDR3 contains 14 residues. Trimming removed 4 bases from V and 6 bases from J; junction bases left unmatched: 5. DNA for the CDR3: TGTGCCAGCAGCCCGGGGACAGGTGTTCAGCCCCAGCATTTT. This translates into CASSPGTGVQPQHF.

The chain links TRBV5-5 to TRBJ1-1, with D unclear. Germline CDR1 is SGHKS and CDR2 is YYEKEE (reference sequence). This CDR3 comprises 14 residues. V shed 4 bases and J shed 4 bases, with 14 bases lying between them. CDR3 in amino acids: CASSVVVPSTEAFF. As DNA, the CDR3 is TGTGCCAGCAGCGTGGTTGTCCCGAGCACTGAAGCTTTCTTT.